Listed below are T cell receptor beta chains from one sample, sequenced in a study of blood T cell repertoires in COVID-19. The protocol was immunoSEQ multiplex PCR, while the TCRdb copy is restricted to in-frame clones and leaves out a portion. The data contain hundreds of thousands of clones, approximately 89% of them singletons. The sample consisted of PBMCs or T cells enriched from blood (not recorded which). These receptors were taken from a middle-aged woman with acute COVID-19. CDR3s include the opening cysteine and the closing phenylalanine or tryptophan. Each record gives: clone size, J gene, V gene, D gene, CDR3 DNA, CDR3 protein. The D gene is left open where the match is weak. Clone size is shown for a subset of rows, as once, few, many or a class of expanded clone.

>NA|TRBJ2-2|TRBV9|TRBD2
TGTGCCAGCAGCGCCGGGGGGTCCTACCCAACCGGGGAGCTGTTTTTT
CASSAGGSYPTGELFF
>NA|TRBJ2-7|TRBV28|TRBD1
TGTGCCAGCAGTTTATATTATGGACAGGGGAACGAGCAGTACTTC
CASSLYYGQGNEQYF
>NA|TRBJ2-5|TRBV2|NA
TGTGCCAGCACTAGCAACCAAGAGACCCAGTACTTC
CASTSNQETQYF
>NA|TRBJ2-6|TRBV12-3/TRBV12-4|NA
TGTGCCAGCAGGTTAACAGAGGCCAACGTCCTGACTTTC
CASRLTEANVLTF
>NA|TRBJ2-1|TRBV29-1|NA
TGCAGCGTCGACGGGAGAGCGGACTTTTACAATGAGCAGTTCTTC
CSVDGRADFYNEQFF
>few|TRBJ1-5|TRBV10-2|NA
TGCGCCAGCAGTGGGGACAACAATCAGCCCCAGCATTTT
CASSGDNNQPQHF
>NA|TRBJ1-1|TRBV3-1/TRBV3-2|NA
TGTGCCAGCAGTCTTACAGCTGTGAACACTGAAGCTTTCTTT
CASSLTAVNTEAFF
>NA|TRBJ1-3|TRBV27|NA
TGTGCCAGCAGTCCGACAGCCTCTGCGGCAAACACCATATATTTT
CASSPTASAANTIYF
>NA|TRBJ1-2|TRBV4-2|NA
TGTGCCAGCAGCCAATCAACAGGGAGATCAGATGGCTACACCTTC
CASSQSTGRSDGYTF
>NA|TRBJ1-6|TRBV4-2|TRBD1
TGTGCCAGCAGCAGACAGGGGGTGTATGGTTCACCCCTCCACTTT
CASSRQGVYGSPLHF
>NA|TRBJ2-2|TRBV7-9|TRBD2
TGTGCCAGCAGACTCGGGGGGGCAGGGACGAACACCGGGGAGCTGTTTTTT
CASRLGGAGTNTGELFF